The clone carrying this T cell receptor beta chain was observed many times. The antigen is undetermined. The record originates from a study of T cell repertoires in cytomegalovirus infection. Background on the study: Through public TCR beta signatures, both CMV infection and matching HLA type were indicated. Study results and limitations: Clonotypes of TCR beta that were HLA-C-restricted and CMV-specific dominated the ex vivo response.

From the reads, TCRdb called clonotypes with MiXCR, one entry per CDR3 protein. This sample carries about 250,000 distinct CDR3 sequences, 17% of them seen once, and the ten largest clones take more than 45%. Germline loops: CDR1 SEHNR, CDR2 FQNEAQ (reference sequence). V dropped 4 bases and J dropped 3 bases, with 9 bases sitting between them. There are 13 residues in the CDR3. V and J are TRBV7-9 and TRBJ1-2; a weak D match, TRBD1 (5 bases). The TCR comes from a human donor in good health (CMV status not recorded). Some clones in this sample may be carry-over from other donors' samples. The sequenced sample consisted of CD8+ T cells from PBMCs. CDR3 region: CASSSGTDYGYTF. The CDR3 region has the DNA TGTGCCAGCAGCTCCGGGACGGACTATGGCTACACCTTC.